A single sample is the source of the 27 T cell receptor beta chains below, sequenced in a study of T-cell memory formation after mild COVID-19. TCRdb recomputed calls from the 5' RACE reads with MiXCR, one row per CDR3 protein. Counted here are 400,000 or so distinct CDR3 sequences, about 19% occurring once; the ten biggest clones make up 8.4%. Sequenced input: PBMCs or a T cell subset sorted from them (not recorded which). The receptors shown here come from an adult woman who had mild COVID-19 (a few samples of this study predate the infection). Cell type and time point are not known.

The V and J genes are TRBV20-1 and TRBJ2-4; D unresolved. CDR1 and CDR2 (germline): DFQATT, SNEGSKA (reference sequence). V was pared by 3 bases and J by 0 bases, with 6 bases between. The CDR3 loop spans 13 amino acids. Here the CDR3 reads CSASDGAKNIQYF. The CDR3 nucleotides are TGCAGTGCTAGCGATGGAGCCAAAAACATTCAGTACTTC.

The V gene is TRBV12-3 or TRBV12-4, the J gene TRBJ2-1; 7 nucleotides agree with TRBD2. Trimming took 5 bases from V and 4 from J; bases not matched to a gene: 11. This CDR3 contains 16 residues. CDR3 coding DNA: TGTGCCAGCAGTCCTCAGACTAGCCGGGGGTACAATGAGCAGTTCTTC. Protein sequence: CASSPQTSRGYNEQFF.

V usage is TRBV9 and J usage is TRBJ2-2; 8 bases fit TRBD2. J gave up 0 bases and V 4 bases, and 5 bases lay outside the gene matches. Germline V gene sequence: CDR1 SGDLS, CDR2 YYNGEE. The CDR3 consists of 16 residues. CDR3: CASSTRTSPNTGELFF. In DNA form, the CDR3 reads TGTGCCAGCAGCACCAGGACTAGCCCGAACACCGGGGAGCTGTTTTTT.

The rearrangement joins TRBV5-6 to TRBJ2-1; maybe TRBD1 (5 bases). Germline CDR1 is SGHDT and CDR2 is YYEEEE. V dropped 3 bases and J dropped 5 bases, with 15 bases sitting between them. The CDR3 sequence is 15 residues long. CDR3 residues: CASSWLRGRNNEQFF. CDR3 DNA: TGTGCCAGCAGCTGGCTTAGGGGCCGAAACAATGAGCAGTTCTTC.

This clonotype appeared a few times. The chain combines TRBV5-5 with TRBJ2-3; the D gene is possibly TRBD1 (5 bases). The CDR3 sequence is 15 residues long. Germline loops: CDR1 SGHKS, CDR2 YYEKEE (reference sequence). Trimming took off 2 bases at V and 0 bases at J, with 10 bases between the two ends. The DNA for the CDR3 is TGTGCCAGCAGCTTCGCAGGGCTTAGCACAGATACGCAGTATTTT. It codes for CASSFAGLSTDTQYF.

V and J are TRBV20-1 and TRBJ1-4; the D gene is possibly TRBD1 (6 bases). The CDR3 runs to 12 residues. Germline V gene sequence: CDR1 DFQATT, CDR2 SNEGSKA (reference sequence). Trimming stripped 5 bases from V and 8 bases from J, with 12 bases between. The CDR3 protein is CSAWTVGEKLFF. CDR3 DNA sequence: TGCAGTGCTTGGACAGTAGGGGAAAAACTGTTTTTT.

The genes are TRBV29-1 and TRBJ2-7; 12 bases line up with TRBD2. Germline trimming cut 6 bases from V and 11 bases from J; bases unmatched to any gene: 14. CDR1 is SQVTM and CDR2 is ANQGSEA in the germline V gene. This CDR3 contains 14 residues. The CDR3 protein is CSVVTTSGSPDEYF. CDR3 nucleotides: TGCAGCGTGGTAACGACTAGCGGGAGCCCCGATGAGTACTTC.

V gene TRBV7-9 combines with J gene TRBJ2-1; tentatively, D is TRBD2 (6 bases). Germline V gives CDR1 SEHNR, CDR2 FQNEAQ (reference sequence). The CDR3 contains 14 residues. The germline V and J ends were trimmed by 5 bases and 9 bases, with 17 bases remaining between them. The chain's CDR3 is CASSRRAGGLEQFF. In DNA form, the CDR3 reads TGTGCCAGCAGCCGCCGGGCCGGGGGACTTGAGCAGTTCTTC.

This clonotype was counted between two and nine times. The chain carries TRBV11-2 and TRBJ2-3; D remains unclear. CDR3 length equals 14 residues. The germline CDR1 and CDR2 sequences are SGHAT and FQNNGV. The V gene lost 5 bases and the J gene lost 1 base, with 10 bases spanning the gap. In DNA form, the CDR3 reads TGTGCCAGCAGCCTCCACTCCGGCACAGATACGCAGTATTTT. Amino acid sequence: CASSLHSGTDTQYF. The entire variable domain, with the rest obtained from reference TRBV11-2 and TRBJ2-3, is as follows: EAGVAQSPRYKIIEKRQSVAFWCNPISGHATLYWYQQILGQGPKLLIQFQNNGVVDDSQLPKDRFSAERLKGVDSTLKIQPAKLEDSAVYLCASSLHSGTDTQYFGPGTRLTVL.

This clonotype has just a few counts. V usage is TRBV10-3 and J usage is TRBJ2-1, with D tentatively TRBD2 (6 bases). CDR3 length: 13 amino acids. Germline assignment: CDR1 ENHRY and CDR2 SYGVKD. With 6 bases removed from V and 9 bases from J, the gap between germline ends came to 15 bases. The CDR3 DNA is TGTGCCATCAGCCTCGGGACTCCGGGTGAGCAGTTCTTC. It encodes CAISLGTPGEQFF.

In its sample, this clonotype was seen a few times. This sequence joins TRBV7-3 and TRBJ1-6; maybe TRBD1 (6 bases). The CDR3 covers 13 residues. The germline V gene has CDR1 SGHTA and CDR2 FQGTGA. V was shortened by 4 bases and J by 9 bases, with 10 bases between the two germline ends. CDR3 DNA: TGTGCCAGCAGCTCAACAGGGCGTTCACCCCTCCACTTT. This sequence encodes CASSSTGRSPLHF.

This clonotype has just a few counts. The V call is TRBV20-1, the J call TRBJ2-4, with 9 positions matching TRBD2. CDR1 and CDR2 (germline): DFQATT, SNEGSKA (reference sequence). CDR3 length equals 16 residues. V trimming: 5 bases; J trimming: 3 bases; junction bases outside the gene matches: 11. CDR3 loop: CSAEGRLAEIKNIQYF. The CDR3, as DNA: TGCAGTGCTGAGGGGAGACTAGCGGAAATCAAAAACATTCAGTACTTC.

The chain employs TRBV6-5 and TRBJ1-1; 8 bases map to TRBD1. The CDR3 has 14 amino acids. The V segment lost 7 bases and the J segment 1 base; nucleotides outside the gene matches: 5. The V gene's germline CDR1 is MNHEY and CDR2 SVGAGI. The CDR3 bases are TGTGCCAGCACCCACGGGACAGGGAACACTGAAGCTTTCTTT. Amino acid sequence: CASTHGTGNTEAFF.

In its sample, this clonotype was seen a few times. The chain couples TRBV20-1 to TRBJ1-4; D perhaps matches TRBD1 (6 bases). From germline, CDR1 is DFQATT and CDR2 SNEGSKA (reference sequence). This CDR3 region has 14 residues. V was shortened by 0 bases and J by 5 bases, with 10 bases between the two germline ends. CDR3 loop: CSARDIRGNEKLFF. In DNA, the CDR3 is TGCAGTGCTAGAGATATCAGGGGCAATGAAAAACTGTTTTTT.

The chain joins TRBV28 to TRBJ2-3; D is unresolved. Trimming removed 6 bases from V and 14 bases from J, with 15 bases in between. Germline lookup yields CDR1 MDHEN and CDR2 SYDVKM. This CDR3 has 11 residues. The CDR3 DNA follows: TGTGCCAGCAGATCGACTCGCTCAGTGTATTTT. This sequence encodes CASRSTRSVYF.

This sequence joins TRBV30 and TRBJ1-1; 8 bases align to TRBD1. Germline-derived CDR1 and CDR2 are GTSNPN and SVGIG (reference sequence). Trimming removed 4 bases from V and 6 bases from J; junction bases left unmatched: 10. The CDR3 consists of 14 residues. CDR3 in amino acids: CAWNLRQGFAEAFF. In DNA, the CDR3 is TGTGCCTGGAACCTAAGACAGGGGTTCGCTGAAGCTTTCTTT.

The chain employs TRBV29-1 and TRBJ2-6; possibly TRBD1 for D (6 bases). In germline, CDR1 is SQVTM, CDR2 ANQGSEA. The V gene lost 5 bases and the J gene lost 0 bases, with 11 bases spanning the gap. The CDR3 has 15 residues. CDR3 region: CSVLQGSSGANVLTF. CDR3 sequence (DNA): TGCAGCGTTTTACAGGGTAGCTCTGGGGCCAACGTCCTGACTTTC.

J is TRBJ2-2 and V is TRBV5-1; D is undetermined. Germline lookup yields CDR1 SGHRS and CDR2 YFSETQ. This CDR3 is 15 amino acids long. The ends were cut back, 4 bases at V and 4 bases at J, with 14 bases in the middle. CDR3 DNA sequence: TGCGCCAGCAGCCAAGGAATCTCGGGCACCGGGGAGCTGTTTTTT. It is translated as CASSQGISGTGELFF.

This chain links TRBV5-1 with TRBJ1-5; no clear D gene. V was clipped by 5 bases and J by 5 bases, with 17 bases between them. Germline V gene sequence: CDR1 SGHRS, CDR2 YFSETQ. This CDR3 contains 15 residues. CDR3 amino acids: CASRAGGGKDQPQHF. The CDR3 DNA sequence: TGCGCCAGCAGAGCCGGCGGAGGTAAAGATCAGCCCCAGCATTTT.

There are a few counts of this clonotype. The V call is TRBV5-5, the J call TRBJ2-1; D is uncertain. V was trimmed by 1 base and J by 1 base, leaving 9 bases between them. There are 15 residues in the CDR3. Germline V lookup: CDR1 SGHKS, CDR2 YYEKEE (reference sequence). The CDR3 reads CASSLSWASYNEQFF. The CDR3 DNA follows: TGTGCCAGCAGCTTGTCTTGGGCGTCCTACAATGAGCAGTTCTTC.

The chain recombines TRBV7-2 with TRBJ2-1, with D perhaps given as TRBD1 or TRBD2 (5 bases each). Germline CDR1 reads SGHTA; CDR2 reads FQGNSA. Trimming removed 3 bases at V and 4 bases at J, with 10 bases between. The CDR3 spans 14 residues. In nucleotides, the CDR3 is TGTGCCAGCAGCTTCGGGACCCATTACAATGAGCAGTTCTTC. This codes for CASSFGTHYNEQFF.

The CDR3 nucleotides read TGTGCCAGCAGCCCACCCAGCAAATATGGCTACACCTTC. Its protein product is CASSPPSKYGYTF. J is TRBJ1-2 and V is TRBV4-2, with unresolved D. The CDR3 spans 13 residues. CDR1 is LGHNA and CDR2 is YNFKEQ in the germline V gene. The V gene lost 4 bases and the J gene lost 5 bases, with 11 bases spanning the gap.

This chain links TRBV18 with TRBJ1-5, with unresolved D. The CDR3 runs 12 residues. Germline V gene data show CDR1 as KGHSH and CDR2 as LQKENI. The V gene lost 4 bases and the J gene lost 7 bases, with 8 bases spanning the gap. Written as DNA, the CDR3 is TGTGCCAGCTCACAGTCCCGGCAGCCCCAGCATTTT. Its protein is CASSQSRQPQHF. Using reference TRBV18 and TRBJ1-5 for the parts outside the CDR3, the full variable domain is NAGVMQNPRHLVRRRGQEARLRCSPMKGHSHVYWYRQLPEEGLKFMVYLQKENIIDESGMPKERFSAEFPKEGPSILRIQQVVRGDSAAYFCASSQSRQPQHFGDGTRLSIL.

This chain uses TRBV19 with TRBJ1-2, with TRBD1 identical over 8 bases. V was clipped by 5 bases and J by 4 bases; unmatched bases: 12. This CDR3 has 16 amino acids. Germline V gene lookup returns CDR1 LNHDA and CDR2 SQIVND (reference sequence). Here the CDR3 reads CASSEIPGGLSYGYTF. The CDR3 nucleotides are TGTGCCAGTAGTGAGATTCCAGGGGGCCTATCCTATGGCTACACCTTC.

The CDR3 region is CASKIQNTGELFF. The CDR3 DNA follows: TGTGCCAGCAAAATACAGAACACCGGGGAGCTGTTTTTT. The chain couples TRBV6-5 to TRBJ2-2; no reliable D call. CDR3 length: 13 amino acids. Trimming removed 7 bases from V and 1 base from J, with 7 bases in between. Germline V gives CDR1 MNHEY, CDR2 SVGAGI.

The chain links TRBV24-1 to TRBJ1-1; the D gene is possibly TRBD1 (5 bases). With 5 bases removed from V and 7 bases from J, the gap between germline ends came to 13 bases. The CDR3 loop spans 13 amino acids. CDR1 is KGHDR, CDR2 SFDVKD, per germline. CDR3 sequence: CATSAVDRREAFF. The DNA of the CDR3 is TGTGCCACCAGTGCGGTAGACAGACGTGAAGCTTTCTTT.

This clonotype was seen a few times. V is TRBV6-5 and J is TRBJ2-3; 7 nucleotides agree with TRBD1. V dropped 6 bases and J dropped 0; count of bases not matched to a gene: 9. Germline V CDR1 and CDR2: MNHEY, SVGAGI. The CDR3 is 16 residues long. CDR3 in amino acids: CASRTGLITSTDTQYF. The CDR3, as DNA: TGTGCCAGCAGGACAGGGCTGATCACTAGCACAGATACGCAGTATTTT.